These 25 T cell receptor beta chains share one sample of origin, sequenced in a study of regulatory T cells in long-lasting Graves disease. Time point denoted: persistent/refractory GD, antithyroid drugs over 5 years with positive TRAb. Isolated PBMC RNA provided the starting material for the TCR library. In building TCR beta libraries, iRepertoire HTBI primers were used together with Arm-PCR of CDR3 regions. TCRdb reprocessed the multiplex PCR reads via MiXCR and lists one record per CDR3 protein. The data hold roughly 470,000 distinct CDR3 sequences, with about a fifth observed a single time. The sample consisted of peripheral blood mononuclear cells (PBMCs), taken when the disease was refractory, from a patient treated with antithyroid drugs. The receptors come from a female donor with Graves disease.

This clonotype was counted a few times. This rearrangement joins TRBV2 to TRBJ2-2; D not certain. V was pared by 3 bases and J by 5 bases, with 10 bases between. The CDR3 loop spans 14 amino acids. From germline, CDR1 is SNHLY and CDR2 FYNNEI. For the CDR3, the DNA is TGTGCCAGCAGTGAGCATCCGTGGACCGGGGAGCTGTTTTTT. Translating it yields CASSEHPWTGELFF.

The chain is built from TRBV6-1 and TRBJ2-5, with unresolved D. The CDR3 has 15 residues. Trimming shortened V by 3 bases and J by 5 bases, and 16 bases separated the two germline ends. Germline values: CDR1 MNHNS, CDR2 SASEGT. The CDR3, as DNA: TGTGCCAGCAGTGATTACGGCAGACCCTCGGAGACCCAGTACTTC. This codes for CASSDYGRPSETQYF.

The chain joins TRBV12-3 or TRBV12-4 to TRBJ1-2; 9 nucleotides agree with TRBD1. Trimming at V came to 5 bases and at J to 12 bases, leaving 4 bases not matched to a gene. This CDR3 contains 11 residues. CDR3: CASSRGTGNTF. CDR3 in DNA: TGTGCCAGCAGTCGCGGGACAGGGAACACCTTC.

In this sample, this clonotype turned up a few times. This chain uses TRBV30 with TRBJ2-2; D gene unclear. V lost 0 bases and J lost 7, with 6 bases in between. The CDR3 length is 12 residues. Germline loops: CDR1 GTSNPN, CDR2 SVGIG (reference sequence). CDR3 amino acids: CAWSVQGGELFF. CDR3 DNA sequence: TGTGCCTGGAGTGTACAAGGCGGGGAGCTGTTTTTT.

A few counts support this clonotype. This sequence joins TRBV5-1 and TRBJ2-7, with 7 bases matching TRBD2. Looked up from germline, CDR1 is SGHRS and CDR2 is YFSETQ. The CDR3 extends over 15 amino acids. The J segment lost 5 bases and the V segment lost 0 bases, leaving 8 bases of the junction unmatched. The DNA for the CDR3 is TGCGCCAGCAGCTTGGCCGGCGGGAGTCAGGACGAGCAGTACTTC. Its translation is CASSLAGGSQDEQYF.

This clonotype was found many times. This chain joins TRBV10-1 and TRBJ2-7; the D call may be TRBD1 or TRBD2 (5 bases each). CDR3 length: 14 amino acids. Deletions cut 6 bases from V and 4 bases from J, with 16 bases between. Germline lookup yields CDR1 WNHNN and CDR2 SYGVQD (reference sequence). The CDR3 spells CASSERRDAYEQYF. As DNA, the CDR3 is TGCGCCAGCAGCGAACGCAGGGACGCGTACGAGCAGTACTTC.

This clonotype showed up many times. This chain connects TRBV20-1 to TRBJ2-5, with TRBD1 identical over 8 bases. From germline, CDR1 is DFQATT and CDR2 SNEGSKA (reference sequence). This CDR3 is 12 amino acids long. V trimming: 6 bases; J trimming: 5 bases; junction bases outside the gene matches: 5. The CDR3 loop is CSAPTGGETQYF. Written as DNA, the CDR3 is TGCAGTGCGCCTACAGGGGGGGAGACCCAGTACTTC.

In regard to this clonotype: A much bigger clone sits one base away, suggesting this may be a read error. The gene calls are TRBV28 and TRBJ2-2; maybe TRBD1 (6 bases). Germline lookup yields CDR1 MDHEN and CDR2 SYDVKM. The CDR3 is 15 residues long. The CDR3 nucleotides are TGTGCCGGCAGTTTGGGAGACAGGCCCACCGGGGAGCTGTTTTTT. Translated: CAGSLGDRPTGELFF.

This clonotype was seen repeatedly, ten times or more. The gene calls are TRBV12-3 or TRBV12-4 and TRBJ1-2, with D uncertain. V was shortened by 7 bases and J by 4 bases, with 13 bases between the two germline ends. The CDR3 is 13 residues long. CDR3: CASTLLEGYGYTF. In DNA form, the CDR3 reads TGTGCCAGCACCCTGCTGGAGGGCTATGGCTACACCTTC.

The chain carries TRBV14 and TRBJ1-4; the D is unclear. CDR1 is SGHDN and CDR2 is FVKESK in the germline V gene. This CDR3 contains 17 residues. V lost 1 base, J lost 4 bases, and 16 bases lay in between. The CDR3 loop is CASSQVGSGLDNEKLFF. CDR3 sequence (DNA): TGTGCCAGCAGCCAAGTGGGGTCAGGATTAGATAATGAAAAACTGTTTTTT.

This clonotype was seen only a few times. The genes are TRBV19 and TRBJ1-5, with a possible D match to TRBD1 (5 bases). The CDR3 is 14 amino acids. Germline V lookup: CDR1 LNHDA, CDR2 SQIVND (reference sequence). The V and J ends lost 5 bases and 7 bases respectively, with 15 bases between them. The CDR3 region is CASSVWEGKQPQHF. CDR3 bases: TGTGCCAGTAGTGTGTGGGAGGGGAAACAGCCCCAGCATTTT.

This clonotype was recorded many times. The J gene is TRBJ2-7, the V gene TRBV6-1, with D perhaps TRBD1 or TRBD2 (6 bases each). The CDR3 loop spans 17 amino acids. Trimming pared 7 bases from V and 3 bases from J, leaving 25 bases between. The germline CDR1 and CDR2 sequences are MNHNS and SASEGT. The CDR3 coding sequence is TGTGCCAGCACCCCCTGGGACGGACCCGGGGGCCGCTACGAGCAGTACTTC. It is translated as CASTPWDGPGGRYEQYF.

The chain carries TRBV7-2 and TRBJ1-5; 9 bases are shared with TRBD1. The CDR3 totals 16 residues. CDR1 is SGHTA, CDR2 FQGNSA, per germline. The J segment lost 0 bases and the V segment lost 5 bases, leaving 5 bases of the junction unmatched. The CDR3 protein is CASSHDRGYSNQPQHF. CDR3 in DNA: TGTGCCAGCAGCCACGACAGGGGGTATAGCAATCAGCCCCAGCATTTT. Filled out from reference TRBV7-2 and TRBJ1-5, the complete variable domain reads GAGVSQSPSNKVTEKGKDVELRCDPISGHTALYWYRQSLGQGLEFLIYFQGNSAPDKSGLPSDRFSAERTGGSVSTLTIQRTQQEDSAVYLCASSHDRGYSNQPQHFGDGTRLSIL.

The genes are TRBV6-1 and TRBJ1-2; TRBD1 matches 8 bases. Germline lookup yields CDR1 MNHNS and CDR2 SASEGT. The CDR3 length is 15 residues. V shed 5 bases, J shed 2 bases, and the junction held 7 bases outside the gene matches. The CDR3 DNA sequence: TGTGCCAGCAGTAATCCGGGACAGGTGAACTATGGCTACACCTTC. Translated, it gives CASSNPGQVNYGYTF.

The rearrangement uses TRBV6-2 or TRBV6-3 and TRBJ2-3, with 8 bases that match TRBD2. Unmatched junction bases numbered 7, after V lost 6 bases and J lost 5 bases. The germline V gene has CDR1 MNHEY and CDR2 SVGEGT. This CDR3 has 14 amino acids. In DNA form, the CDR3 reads TGTGCCAGCAGGGTAACGGGAGGGATAGATACGCAGTATTTT. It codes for CASRVTGGIDTQYF.

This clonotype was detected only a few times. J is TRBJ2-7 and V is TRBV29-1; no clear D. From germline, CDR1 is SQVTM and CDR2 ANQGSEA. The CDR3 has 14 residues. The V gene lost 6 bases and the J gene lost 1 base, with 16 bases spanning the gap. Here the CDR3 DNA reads TGCAGCGTCGGAACGTGGCTAGTGTCCTACGAGCAGTACTTC. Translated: CSVGTWLVSYEQYF.

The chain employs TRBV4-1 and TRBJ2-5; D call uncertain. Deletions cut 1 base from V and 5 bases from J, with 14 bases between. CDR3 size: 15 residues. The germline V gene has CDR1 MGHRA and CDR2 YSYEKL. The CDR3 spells CASSQAGASAETQYF. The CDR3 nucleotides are TGCGCCAGCAGCCAAGCAGGAGCCTCCGCGGAGACCCAGTACTTC.

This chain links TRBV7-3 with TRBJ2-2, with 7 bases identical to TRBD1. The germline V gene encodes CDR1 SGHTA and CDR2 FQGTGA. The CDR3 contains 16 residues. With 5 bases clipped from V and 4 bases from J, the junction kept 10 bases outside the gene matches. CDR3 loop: CASSRPDRVGTGELFF. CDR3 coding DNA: TGTGCCAGCAGCCGCCCAGACAGGGTTGGCACCGGGGAGCTGTTTTTT. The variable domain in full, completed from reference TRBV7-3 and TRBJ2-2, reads GAGVSQTPSNKVTEKGKYVELRCDPISGHTALYWYRQSLGQGPEFLIYFQGTGAADDSGLPNDRFFAVRPEGSVSTLKIQRTERGDSAVYLCASSRPDRVGTGELFFGEGSRLTVL.

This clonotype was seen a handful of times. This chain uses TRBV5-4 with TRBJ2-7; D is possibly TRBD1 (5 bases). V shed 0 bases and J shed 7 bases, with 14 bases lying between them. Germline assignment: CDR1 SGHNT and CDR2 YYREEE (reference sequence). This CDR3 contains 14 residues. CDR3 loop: CASSLDSLSGEQYF. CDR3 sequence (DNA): TGTGCCAGCAGCTTGGACAGTCTATCAGGGGAGCAGTACTTC.

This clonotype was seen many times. CDR3 in DNA: TGTGCCACCAAGGGGGCTCGGGGCAATCAGCCCCAGCATTTT. Translated, it gives CATKGARGNQPQHF. The rearrangement uses TRBV10-3 and TRBJ1-5; 7 bases are a match to TRBD1. V shed 10 bases, J shed 2 bases, and the junction held 8 bases outside the gene matches. CDR1 and CDR2 from the germline V gene are ENHRY and SYGVKD. The CDR3 consists of 14 residues.

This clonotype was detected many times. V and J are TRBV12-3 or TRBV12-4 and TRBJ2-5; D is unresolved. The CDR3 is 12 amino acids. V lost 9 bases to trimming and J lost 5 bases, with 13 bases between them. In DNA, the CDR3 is TGTGCCAGTGGATCCAGGTTGGAGACCCAGTACTTC. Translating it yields CASGSRLETQYF.

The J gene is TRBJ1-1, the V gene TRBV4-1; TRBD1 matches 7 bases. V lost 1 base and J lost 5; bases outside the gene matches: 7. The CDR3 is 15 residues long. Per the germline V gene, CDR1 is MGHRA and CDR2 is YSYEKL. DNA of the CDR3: TGCGCCAGCAGCCAAGTAAGGGGGCGCGGGACTGAAGCTTTCTTT. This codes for CASSQVRGRGTEAFF.

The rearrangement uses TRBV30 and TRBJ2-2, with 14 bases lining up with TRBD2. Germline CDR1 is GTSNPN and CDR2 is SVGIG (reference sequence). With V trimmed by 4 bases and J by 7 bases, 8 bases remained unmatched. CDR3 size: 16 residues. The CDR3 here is CAWTTYGTSGSGELFF. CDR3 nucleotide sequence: TGTGCCTGGACTACTTACGGGACTAGCGGGAGCGGGGAGCTGTTTTTT.

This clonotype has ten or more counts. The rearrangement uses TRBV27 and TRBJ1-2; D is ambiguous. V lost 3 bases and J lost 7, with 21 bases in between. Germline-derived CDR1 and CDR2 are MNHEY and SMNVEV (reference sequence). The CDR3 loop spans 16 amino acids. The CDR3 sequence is CASSFLARTNKGGYTF. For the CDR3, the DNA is TGTGCCAGCAGTTTCCTAGCCCGGACGAATAAGGGTGGCTACACCTTC.

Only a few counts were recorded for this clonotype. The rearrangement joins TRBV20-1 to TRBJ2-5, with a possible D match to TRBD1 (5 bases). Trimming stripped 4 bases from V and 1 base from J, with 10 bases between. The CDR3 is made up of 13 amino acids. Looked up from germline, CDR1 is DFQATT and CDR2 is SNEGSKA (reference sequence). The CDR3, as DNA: TGCAGTGCTACAGGGCCCTTCCAAGAGACCCAGTACTTC. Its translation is CSATGPFQETQYF.